The clone carrying this T cell receptor beta chain was seen only once. This entry belongs to a study of blood T cell repertoires in COVID-19. Germline assignment: CDR1 MDHEN and CDR2 SYDVKM. The CDR3 extends over 15 amino acids. Trimming removed 2 bases from V and 1 base from J, with 11 bases in between. Authors' data handling: How many nucleated cells were present was estimated from reference gene primer amplification. Generated by immunoSEQ multiplex PCR, the TCRdb table keeps only in-frame clones and is missing some. The V and J calls and clone size were taken over from that table, and D and trimming were inferred from the DNA. The profile shows approximately 210,000 clones, around 82% of them singletons.

Material for sequencing was peripheral blood. This chain links TRBV28 with TRBJ1-1; no reliable D call. This TCR came from a woman in her forties with active or convalescent COVID-19. CDR3 in DNA: TGTGCCAGCAGTTTAAGTGTGGCCAGGAACACTGAAGCTTTCTTT. Translating gives CASSLSVARNTEAFF. Full variable domain (remainder filled in from reference TRBV28 and TRBJ1-1): DVKVTQSSRYLVKRTGEKVFLECVQDMDHENMFWYRQDPGLGLRLIYFSYDVKMKEKGDIPEGYSVSREKKERFSLILESASTNQTSMYLCASSLSVARNTEAFFGQGTRLTVV.